These 17 T cell receptor beta chains originate from one sample sequenced in a study of blood T cells in healthy people across ages. For the second PCR, which ran for about 7 to 11 cycles, a sample-barcoded 5' primer and a J-beta primer mix were used. One entry per CDR3 protein results from TCRdb running MiXCR on the 5' RACE reads. The data hold just over 800,000 distinct CDR3 sequences, with 60% to 80% observed a single time. The sequenced material came from blood. The receptor set was obtained from a man aged 25 to 40 in good health.

The rearrangement uses TRBV5-1 and TRBJ2-5; 7 bases fit TRBD1. This CDR3 is 15 amino acids long. With 4 bases clipped from V and 2 bases from J, the junction kept 8 bases outside the gene matches. In germline, CDR1 is SGHRS, CDR2 YFSETQ. CDR3: CASSPAVGQQETQYF. In DNA form, the CDR3 reads TGCGCCAGCAGCCCGGCCGTGGGACAGCAAGAGACCCAGTACTTC.

The chain is built from TRBV19 and TRBJ2-7; 8 nucleotides line up with TRBD1. The length of the CDR3 is 14 residues. The V gene's germline CDR1 is LNHDA and CDR2 SQIVND (reference sequence). The trim removed 8 bases at V and 1 base at J, leaving 7 bases unmatched. CDR3 in DNA: TGTGCCAGTGGGGATTGGACAGGGTCCTACGAGCAGTACTTC. Translated, it gives CASGDWTGSYEQYF.

This chain links TRBV13 with TRBJ1-1, with 9 bases matching TRBD1. This CDR3 region has 16 residues. Germline CDR1 PRHDT, CDR2 FYEKMQ (reference sequence). V was pared by 0 bases and J by 3 bases, with 5 bases of the junction left unmatched. CDR3 residues: CASSLGSTGGYTEAFF. The CDR3, as DNA: TGTGCCAGCAGCTTAGGTTCCACAGGGGGCTACACTGAAGCTTTCTTT.

The chain combines TRBV7-9 with TRBJ1-5, with 8 bases fitting TRBD1. The CDR3 loop spans 15 amino acids. Trimming cost V 0 bases and J 9 bases; bases outside gene matches: 7. Germline values: CDR1 SEHNR, CDR2 FQNEAQ (reference sequence). The CDR3 sequence: CASSLAPDRESPQHF. Written as DNA, the CDR3 is TGTGCCAGCAGCTTAGCCCCGGACAGGGAGTCGCCCCAGCATTTT. The variable domain in full, completed from reference TRBV7-9 and TRBJ1-5, reads DTGVSQNPRHKITKRGQNVTFRCDPISEHNRLYWYRQTLGQGPEFLTYFQNEAQLEKSRLLSDRFSAERPKGSFSTLEIQRTEQGDSAMYLCASSLAPDRESPQHFGDGTRLSIL.

The chain couples TRBV3-1 to TRBJ2-5, with D uncertain. Germline V gene sequence: CDR1 LGHDT, CDR2 YNNKEL (reference sequence). The germline V and J ends were trimmed by 0 bases and 6 bases, with 8 bases remaining between them. The CDR3 extends over 13 amino acids. CDR3 sequence (DNA): TGTGCCAGCAGCCAAGAAGGGATGAAGACCCAGTACTTC. This sequence encodes CASSQEGMKTQYF.

This rearrangement joins TRBV27 to TRBJ2-5; either TRBD1 or TRBD2 may supply D (5 bases each). Judging by the DNA end, TRBJ2-7 fits better; the J call may be wrong. Per the germline V gene, CDR1 is MNHEY and CDR2 is SMNVEV (reference sequence). The CDR3 covers 14 residues. The chain's CDR3 is CASSPFQGAYEQYF. DNA of the CDR3: TGTGCCAGCAGCCCCTTTCAGGGAGCCTACGAGCAGTACTTC.

This chain joins TRBV28 and TRBJ2-3; the match to TRBD2 covers 7 bases. Germline trimming cut 2 bases from V and 5 bases from J; bases unmatched to any gene: 16. Germline V gene data show CDR1 as MDHEN and CDR2 as SYDVKM. The CDR3 has 18 amino acids. The chain's CDR3 is CASSLLVMRGGSEDTQYF. The CDR3 bases are TGTGCCAGCAGTTTACTCGTTATGCGGGGAGGGTCGGAAGATACGCAGTATTTT.

This clonotype has just a few counts. This chain links TRBV7-2 with TRBJ2-3, with TRBD1 as a possible D gene (6 bases). The CDR3 covers 14 residues. The germline V gene has CDR1 SGHTA and CDR2 FQGNSA. The V end was cut by 2 bases, the J end by 3 bases, with 9 bases between. The DNA of the CDR3 is TGTGCCAGCAGCTTATCGGACAGAACAGATACGCAGTATTTT. Translated: CASSLSDRTDTQYF.

This clonotype showed up just a few times. The chain links TRBV21-1 to TRBJ2-3; the D call of TRBD1 is as the table states it, not checked on the DNA. TRBV21-1 is a documented pseudogene. The CDR3 length is 17 residues. CDR3 sequence: CASSKNPPGAITDTQYF. CDR3 nucleotides: TGTGCCAGCAGCAAAAACCCCCCGGGGGCGATCACAGATACGCAGTATTTT.

This clonotype has a single count. V usage is TRBV7-9 and J usage is TRBJ2-7; no clear D gene. The CDR3 runs to 14 residues. Germline CDR1 is SEHNR and CDR2 is FQNEAQ (reference sequence). V lost 2 bases, J lost 2 bases, and 10 bases lay in between. DNA for the CDR3: TGTGCCAGCAGCTTATACGGCGGCGCCTACGAGCAGTACTTC. The encoded protein is CASSLYGGAYEQYF.

The chain joins TRBV9 to TRBJ2-3, with D possibly TRBD2 on 6 matching bases. V lost 7 bases to trimming and J lost 1 base, with 16 bases between them. The length of the CDR3 is 15 residues. From germline, CDR1 is SGDLS and CDR2 YYNGEE. In DNA form, the CDR3 reads TGTGCCAGCTCACGGGCGGGGCCCCGCACAGATACGCAGTATTTT. It translates to CASSRAGPRTDTQYF.

The chain links TRBV11-2 to TRBJ2-3; D perhaps matches TRBD2 (5 bases). CDR1 is SGHAT and CDR2 is FQNNGV in the germline V gene. Trimming pared 5 bases from V and 0 bases from J, leaving 15 bases between. This CDR3 is 16 amino acids long. Here the CDR3 DNA reads TGTGCCAGCAGCCCCCACAGCGGCATGAGCACAGATACGCAGTATTTT. As protein: CASSPHSGMSTDTQYF.

This clonotype was detected only a few times. This chain joins TRBV25-1 and TRBJ2-7; D gene uncertain. Between the trimmed V and J ends, which lost 4 bases and 2 bases, there was a span of 15 bases. Looked up from germline, CDR1 is MGHDK and CDR2 is SYGVNS. There are 15 residues in the CDR3. Here the CDR3 DNA reads TGTGCCAGCAGTGGGTTCGACACTAAGCCCTACGAGCAGTACTTC. Encoded protein: CASSGFDTKPYEQYF.

The CDR3 DNA reads TGTGCCAGCAGCTTGGACAGGGCGGAACGCACAGATACGCAGTATTTT. This sequence encodes CASSLDRAERTDTQYF. The chain joins TRBV5-4 to TRBJ2-3; maybe TRBD1 (6 bases). V dropped 0 bases and J dropped 1 base, with 12 bases sitting between them. Germline-derived CDR1 and CDR2 are SGHNT and YYREEE (reference sequence). The CDR3 sequence is 16 residues long. Supplemented by reference TRBV5-4 and TRBJ2-3, the full variable domain reads ETGVTQSPTHLIKTRGQQVTLRCSSQSGHNTVSWYQQALGQGPQFIFQYYREEENGRGNFPPRFSGLQFPNYSSELNVNALELDDSALYLCASSLDRAERTDTQYFGPGTRLTVL.

V gene TRBV3-1 combines with J gene TRBJ2-5, with 10 bases lining up with TRBD2. Per germline, CDR1 LGHDT and CDR2 YNNKEL (reference sequence). Trimming cost V 0 bases and J 0 bases; bases outside gene matches: 4. This CDR3 region has 17 residues. The CDR3 region has the DNA TGTGCCAGCAGCCAAGAAGCGGGGGGGATGTACCAAGAGACCCAGTACTTC. It yields the protein CASSQEAGGMYQETQYF.

J is TRBJ2-7 and V is TRBV7-2; D remains unclear. The J call is in doubt because the DNA end fits TRBJ2-5 better. Germline V CDR1 and CDR2: SGHTA, FQGNSA. There are 16 residues in the CDR3. Here the CDR3 reads CASSLDWVGYLGTQYF. In nucleotides, the CDR3 is TGTGCCAGCAGCTTAGATTGGGTGGGCTATCTGGGGACCCAGTACTTC.

This clonotype was detected only a few times. The J gene is TRBJ2-5, the V gene TRBV20-1, with 7 bases that match TRBD2. This CDR3 contains 15 residues. Trimming cost V 0 bases and J 4 bases; bases outside gene matches: 8. The germline gives CDR1 DFQATT, CDR2 SNEGSKA (reference sequence). The CDR3 DNA follows: TGCAGTGCTAGAGATCAGCGGCTAGCGGTAGAGACCCAGTACTTC. Translated, it gives CSARDQRLAVETQYF.